Here is one T cell receptor (beta chain) with its context. Its matching antigen is unknown. This entry is derived from a study of T cell repertoires in cytomegalovirus infection. Deletions cut 6 bases from V and 0 bases from J, with 12 bases between. CDR1 and CDR2 from the germline V gene are MNHNS and SASEGT. The CDR3 is made up of 15 amino acids. Study findings and constraints: CMV-specific TCR beta clonotypes restricted by HLA-C dominated the ex vivo response.

TCRdb passed the reads through MiXCR, listing each CDR3 protein once. The sample comprises some 270,000 distinct CDR3 sequences, approximately 22% of which are singletons, and roughly 19% rests with the top ten. This chain joins TRBV6-1 and TRBJ2-1; weak D call: TRBD2 (5 bases). The sequence was obtained from a human donor in good health (CMV status not recorded). Some clones in this sample may be carry-over from other donors' samples. Sample: cultured PBMCs, taken from culture after CMV antigen stimulation. The CDR3: CASRIDYSSYNEQFF. Written as DNA, the CDR3 is TGTGCCAGCAGAATAGACTATAGCTCCTACAATGAGCAGTTCTTC.